The 10 T cell receptor delta chains listed next were all sequenced from one sample in a study of gamma-delta chains in newborns, infants, children. TCRdb reapplied CATT to the reads. The repertoire has 10,000 or so delta-chain clones, around 3.5% of them found once; the top ten carry under 9.5%. Sequences were obtained from blood. These receptors all come from a child who was a newborn, infant or young child, either healthy, febrile or measles-vaccinated (not recorded which).

The chain uses TRDV1 and TRDJ1, with 8 bases fitting TRDD3. This CDR3 has 22 amino acids. J lost 3 bases, V lost 0 bases, and 24 bases had no gene match. Germline lookup yields CDR1 TSWWSYY and CDR2 QGS. CDR3 sequence reads: CALGELGVFNGLRGDKADKLIF. Written as DNA, the CDR3 is TGTGCTCTTGGGGAACTTGGTGTCTTTAACGGTCTAAGGGGGGATAAGGCCGATAAACTCATCTTT.

The rearrangement uses TRDV1 and TRDJ1; 7 positions agree with TRDD2. The CDR3 sequence is 19 residues long. V was pared by 4 bases and J by 0 bases, with 17 bases of the junction left unmatched. Germline V gives CDR1 TSWWSYY, CDR2 QGS. CDR3 sequence reads: CALGGDSYTRYWYTDKLIF. The CDR3 bases are TGTGCTCTTGGGGGGGATTCCTACACGAGATACTGGTACACCGATAAACTCATCTTT.

The J gene is TRDJ1, while no V gene call was made. This CDR3 is built from 13 residues. This CDR3 is CAFYGLSSTKLIF. The CDR3 DNA reads as TGTGCCTTTTATGGCCTTTCCTCCACCAAACTCATCTTT.

The chain carries TRDV1 and TRDJ1; TRDD3 aligns across 7 bases. The ends lost 4 bases at V and 14 bases at J; junction bases unmatched: 31. The V gene's germline CDR1 is TSWWSYY and CDR2 QGS. This CDR3 is built from 19 residues. The CDR3 DNA follows: TGTGCTCTTGGGGCTGTCCACCCGGTTCTGGGGGCTCCCACCGATAAACCTATCTTT. It yields the protein CALGAVHPVLGAPTDKPIF.

This clone came up a few times. Relative to the germline gene, one junction end is altered; a read error may explain this. This chain joins TRDV1 and TRDJ1; a possible D gene is TRDD3 (6 bases). Germline lookup yields CDR1 TSWWSYY and CDR2 QGS. The CDR3 covers 16 residues. The CDR3 DNA follows: TGTGCTCTTGGGGACTTTAAAACCTCCCGAAGGGGGAAACCCATCTTT. It translates to CALGDFKTSRRGKPIF.

Regarding this clone: This clone may be a read error of a much larger clone one base away. Other DNA sequences within the sample encode an identical CDR3. The chain couples TRDV2 to TRDJ1; TRDD3 is a possible D gene (6 bases). Trimming removed 0 bases from V and 2 bases from J, with 12 bases in between. Germline loops: CDR1 GEAIGNYY, CDR2 EKD. The CDR3 covers 15 residues. CDR3 sequence reads: CACDTVGGQTDKLIF. CDR3 DNA sequence: TGTGCCTGTGACACCGTGGGGGGGCAAACCGATAAACTCATCTTT.

In its sample, this clone was seen a few times. Written as DNA, the CDR3 is TGTGCTCTTGGGGAACTTGCCTTCCCCAAAGTCATAAGCGGGTCTTCGAAACTCATCTTT. This gives the protein CALGELAFPKVISGSSKLIF. The chain uses TRDV1 and TRDJ1, with D tentatively TRDD2 (6 bases). Trimming stripped 0 bases from V and 8 bases from J, with 31 bases between. This CDR3 has 20 amino acids. Germline V gene sequence: CDR1 TSWWSYY, CDR2 QGS.

The sample holds a few counts of this clone. TCRdb records a much larger clone's protein for this DNA, with a difference at residue 15 that likely arises from a read error; the protein given is the translation of the DNA. The rearrangement joins TRDV2 to TRDJ1; 10 bases line up with TRDD3. Germline V gives CDR1 GEAIGNYY, CDR2 EKD. V lost 3 bases, J lost 13 bases, and 22 bases stayed unmatched. The CDR3 has 17 amino acids. The CDR3 nucleotides are TGTGCCTGTGACGCCCTACTGGGGGATGATGGGAGCGGTGAACCCATCTTT. Amino acids: CACDALLGDDGSGEPIF.

This rearrangement joins TRDV2 to TRDJ3; 13 bases fit TRDD3. The V gene end was trimmed by 3 bases and the J gene end by 0 bases; junction bases not matched to a gene: 10. The CDR3 extends over 21 amino acids. The germline V gene has CDR1 GEAIGNYY and CDR2 EKD. CDR3: CACDLVLGDTPSSWDTRQMFF. CDR3 bases: TGTGCCTGTGACCTTGTACTGGGGGATACGCCCAGCTCCTGGGACACCCGACAGATGTTTTTC.

In the case of this clone: One junction end disagrees with the germline gene, perhaps due to a read error. V gene TRDV2 combines with J gene TRDJ2; 8 positions match TRDD3. Germline V gives CDR1 GEAIGNYY, CDR2 EKD. The CDR3 extends over 18 amino acids. The CDR3 protein is CACDDLGDSEALTAQPFF. The CDR3 region has the DNA TGTGCCTGTGACGATTTGGGGGATTCTGAAGCTTTGACAGCACAACCCTTCTTT.